This TCR beta chain appears in the sequencing data of a study of PD-1 blockade in classical Hodgkin lymphoma. Study-wide points: Prior therapy or disease activity may underlie the repertoire differences, whose causes remain undefined. In newly diagnosed patients, baseline TCR diversity was reportedly below that of healthy donors.

Comment on this clone: Its specificity is not known.

Assay: immunoSEQ multiplex PCR; the TCRdb copy retains only in-frame clones and omits some. The sample holds some 28,000 clones, 89% seen once. The V end lost 3 bases, the J end lost 0 bases, and 9 bases lay between the germline ends. Germline V lookup: CDR1 LNHDA, CDR2 SQIVND (reference sequence). The length of the CDR3 is 14 residues. This sample's time point: newly diagnosed, previously untreated cHL patient sample. Magnetic depletion of unwanted cells isolated CD4+ T cells from thawed PBMCs. As a comparison, the study used PBMCs from newly diagnosed, untreated classical Hodgkin lymphoma. Sequences were obtained from CD4+ T cells from blood. The TCR comes from a human donor with classical Hodgkin lymphoma. The rearrangement uses TRBV19 and TRBJ2-7; D is unresolved. The CDR3 DNA reads as TGTGCCAGTAGTATTATTCCGAACTCCTACGAGCAGTACTTC. The encoded protein is CASSIIPNSYEQYF.